This T cell receptor beta chain was retrieved from a study of T cells in Graves' hyperthyroidism and ophthalmopathy. It was RNA transcripts that yielded the amplified TCR beta CDR3 regions. The HTBI primer set drove a first-round RT-PCR of the TCR CDR3. TCRdb reanalysed the multiplex PCR reads using MiXCR and keeps one entry per CDR3 protein. The data contain approximately 600,000 distinct CDR3 sequences, roughly 17% of them singletons. The CDR3 has 17 amino acids. J lost 5 bases, V lost 5 bases, and 13 bases had no gene match. Stable Graves' hyperthyroidism denoted no ophthalmopathy progression over 18 months. Aged 18 to 65, the patients had hyperthyroidism that was newly diagnosed and had lasted under 2 months. Study results and limitations: Blood also contained most expanded thyroid clonotypes above 0.001.

As regards this clonotype: Its cognate antigen is unknown.

The chain joins TRBV12-3 or TRBV12-4 to TRBJ2-3, with TRBD2 matching over 10 bases. The sequenced material came from blood. The TCR sequence derives from a woman in her twenties or thirties with Graves' hyperthyroidism. CDR3 loop: CASSPRTSGSGVDTQYF. CDR3 nucleotides: TGTGCCAGCAGTCCTAGGACTAGCGGCAGCGGAGTAGATACGCAGTATTTT.